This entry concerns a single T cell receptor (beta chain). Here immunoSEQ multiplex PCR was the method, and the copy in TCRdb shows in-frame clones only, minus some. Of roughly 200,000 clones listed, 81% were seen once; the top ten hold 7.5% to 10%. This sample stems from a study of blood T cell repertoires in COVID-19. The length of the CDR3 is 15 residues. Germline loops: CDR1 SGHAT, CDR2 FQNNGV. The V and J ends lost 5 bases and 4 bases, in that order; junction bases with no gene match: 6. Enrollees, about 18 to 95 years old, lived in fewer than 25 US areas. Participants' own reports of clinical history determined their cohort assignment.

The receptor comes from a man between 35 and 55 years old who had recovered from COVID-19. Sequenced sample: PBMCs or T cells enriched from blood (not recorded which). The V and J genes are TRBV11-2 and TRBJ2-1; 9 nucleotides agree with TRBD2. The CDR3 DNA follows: TGTGCCAGCAGCATACGCGGGGGGGAATACAATGAGCAGTTCTTC. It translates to CASSIRGGEYNEQFF.